This section outlines one TCR beta chain sequence together with its context. Using RNA transcripts as the source, TCR beta CDR3 regions were amplified. Carried out on the TCR CDR3, a first-round RT-PCR used the HTBI primer set. Each CDR3 protein is one row after TCRdb ran MiXCR on the multiplex PCR reads. The repertoire holds approximately 380,000 distinct CDR3 sequences, with more than 13% as singletons. The data were taken from a study of T cells in Graves' hyperthyroidism and ophthalmopathy. Germline CDR1 reads SGHDN; CDR2 reads FVKESK. V lost 0 bases and J lost 3, with 11 bases in between. The CDR3 runs to 15 residues.

J is TRBJ1-1 and V is TRBV14; D gene uncertain. The specimen sequenced was blood. This receptor was obtained from a man aged 45-60 years with Graves' ophthalmopathy. The CDR3 nucleotides are TGTGCCAGCAGCCAAGATTTAACCCGGTACACTGAAGCTTTCTTT. Its protein product is CASSQDLTRYTEAFF.